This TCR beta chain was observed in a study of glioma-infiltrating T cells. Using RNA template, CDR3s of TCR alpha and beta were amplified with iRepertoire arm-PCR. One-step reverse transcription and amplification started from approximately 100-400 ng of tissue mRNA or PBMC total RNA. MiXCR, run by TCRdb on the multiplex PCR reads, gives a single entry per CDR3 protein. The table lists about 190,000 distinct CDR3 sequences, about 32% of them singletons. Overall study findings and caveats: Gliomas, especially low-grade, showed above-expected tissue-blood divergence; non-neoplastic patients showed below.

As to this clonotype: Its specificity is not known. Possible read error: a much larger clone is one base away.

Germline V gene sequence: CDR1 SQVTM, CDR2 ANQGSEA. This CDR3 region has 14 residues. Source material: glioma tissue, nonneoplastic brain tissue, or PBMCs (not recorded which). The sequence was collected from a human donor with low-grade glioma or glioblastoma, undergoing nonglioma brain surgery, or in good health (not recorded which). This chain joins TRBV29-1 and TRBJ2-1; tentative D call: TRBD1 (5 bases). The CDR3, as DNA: TGCAGCATTGATCAGGGTGGCGCCCGCAATGAGCAGTTCTTC. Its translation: CSIDQGGARNEQFF.